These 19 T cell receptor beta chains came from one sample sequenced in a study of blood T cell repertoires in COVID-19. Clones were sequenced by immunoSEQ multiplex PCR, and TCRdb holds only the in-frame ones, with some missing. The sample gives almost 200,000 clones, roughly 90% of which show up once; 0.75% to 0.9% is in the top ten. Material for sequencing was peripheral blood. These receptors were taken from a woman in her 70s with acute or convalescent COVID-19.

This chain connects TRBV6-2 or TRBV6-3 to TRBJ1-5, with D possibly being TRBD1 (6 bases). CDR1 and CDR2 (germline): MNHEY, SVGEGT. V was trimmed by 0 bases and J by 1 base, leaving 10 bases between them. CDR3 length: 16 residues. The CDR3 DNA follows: TGTGCCAGCAGTTACTCGAAGGGGGACAGCAATCAGCCCCAGCATTTT. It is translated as CASSYSKGDSNQPQHF.

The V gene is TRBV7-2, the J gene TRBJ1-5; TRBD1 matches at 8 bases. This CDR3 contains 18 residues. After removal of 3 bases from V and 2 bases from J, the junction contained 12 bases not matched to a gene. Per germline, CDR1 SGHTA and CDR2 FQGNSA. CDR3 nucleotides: TGTGCCAGCAGCTTGACAGGGGTCGGGATGTATGGCAATCAGCCCCAGCATTTT. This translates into CASSLTGVGMYGNQPQHF. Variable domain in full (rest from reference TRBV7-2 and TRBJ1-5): GAGVSQSPSNKVTEKGKDVELRCDPISGHTALYWYRQSLGQGLEFLIYFQGNSAPDKSGLPSDRFSAERTGGSVSTLTIQRTQQEDSAVYLCASSLTGVGMYGNQPQHFGDGTRLSIL.

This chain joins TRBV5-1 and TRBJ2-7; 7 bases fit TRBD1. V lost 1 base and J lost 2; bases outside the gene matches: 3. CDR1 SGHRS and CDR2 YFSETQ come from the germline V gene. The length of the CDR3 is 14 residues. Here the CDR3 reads CASSLTGDPYEQYF. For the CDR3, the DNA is TGCGCCAGCAGCTTGACAGGGGATCCCTACGAGCAGTACTTC.

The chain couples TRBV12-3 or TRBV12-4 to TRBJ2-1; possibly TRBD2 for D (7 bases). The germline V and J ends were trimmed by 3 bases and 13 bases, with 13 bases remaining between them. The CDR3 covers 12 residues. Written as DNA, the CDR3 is TGTGCCAGCAGTTTCAGGGGAGGGATACAGTTCTTC. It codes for CASSFRGGIQFF.

CDR3 region: CASSVLAGGHYEQYF. The DNA of the CDR3 is TGTGCCAGTAGCGTACTAGCGGGAGGTCATTACGAGCAGTACTTC. This sequence joins TRBV19 and TRBJ2-7; 12 positions agree with TRBD2. V was pared by 6 bases and J by 4 bases, with 7 bases of the junction left unmatched. Germline CDR1 and CDR2: LNHDA and SQIVND (reference sequence). This CDR3 has 15 amino acids.

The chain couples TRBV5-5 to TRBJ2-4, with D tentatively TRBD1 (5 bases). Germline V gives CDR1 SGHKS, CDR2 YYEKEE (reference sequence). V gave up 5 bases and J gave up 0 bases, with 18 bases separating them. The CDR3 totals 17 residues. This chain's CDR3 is CASSFETLTVAKNIQYF. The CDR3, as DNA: TGTGCCAGCAGTTTTGAAACTTTGACAGTAGCCAAAAACATTCAGTACTTC.

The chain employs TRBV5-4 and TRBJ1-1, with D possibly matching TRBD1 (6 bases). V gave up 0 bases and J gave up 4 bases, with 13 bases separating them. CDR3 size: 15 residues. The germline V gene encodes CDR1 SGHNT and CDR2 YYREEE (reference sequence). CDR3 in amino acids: CASSLGGGLVTEAFF. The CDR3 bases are TGTGCCAGCAGCTTGGGAGGGGGACTAGTCACTGAAGCTTTCTTT. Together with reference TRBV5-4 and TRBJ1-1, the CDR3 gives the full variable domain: ETGVTQSPTHLIKTRGQQVTLRCSSQSGHNTVSWYQQALGQGPQFIFQYYREEENGRGNFPPRFSGLQFPNYSSELNVNALELDDSALYLCASSLGGGLVTEAFFGQGTRLTVV.

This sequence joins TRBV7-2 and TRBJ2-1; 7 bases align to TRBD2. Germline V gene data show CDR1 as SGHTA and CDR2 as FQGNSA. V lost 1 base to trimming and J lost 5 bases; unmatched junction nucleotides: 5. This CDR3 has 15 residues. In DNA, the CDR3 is TGTGCCAGCAGCTTAGTTTCGGGAGGAGACAATGAGCAGTTCTTC. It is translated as CASSLVSGGDNEQFF.

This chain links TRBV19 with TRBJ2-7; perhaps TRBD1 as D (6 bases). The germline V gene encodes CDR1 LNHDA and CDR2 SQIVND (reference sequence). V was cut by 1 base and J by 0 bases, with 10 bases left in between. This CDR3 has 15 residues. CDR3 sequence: CASSIGGQLSYEQYF. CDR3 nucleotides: TGTGCCAGTAGTATAGGGGGGCAGCTCTCCTACGAGCAGTACTTC.

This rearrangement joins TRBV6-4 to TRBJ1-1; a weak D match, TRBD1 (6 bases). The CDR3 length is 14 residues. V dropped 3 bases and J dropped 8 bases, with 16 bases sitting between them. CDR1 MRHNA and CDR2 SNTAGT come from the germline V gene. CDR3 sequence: CASSEETGMTEAFF. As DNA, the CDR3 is TGTGCCAGCAGTGAAGAGACAGGAATGACCGAAGCTTTCTTT.

CDR3 in DNA: TGCGCCAGCAGCTATTCAGCGGGACAGGGGCAAAATGAGCAGTTCTTC. As protein: CASSYSAGQGQNEQFF. The chain recombines TRBV5-1 with TRBJ2-1; 10 bases agree with TRBD1. Germline values: CDR1 SGHRS, CDR2 YFSETQ. The CDR3 is made up of 16 amino acids. The V segment lost 3 bases and the J segment 7 bases; nucleotides outside the gene matches: 10.

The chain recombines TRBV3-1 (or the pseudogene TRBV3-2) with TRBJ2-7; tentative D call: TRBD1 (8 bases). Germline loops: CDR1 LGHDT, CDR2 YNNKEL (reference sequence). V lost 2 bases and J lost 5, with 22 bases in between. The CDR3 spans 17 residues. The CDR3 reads CASSQRTGTGGGHEQYF. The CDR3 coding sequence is TGTGCCAGCAGCCAACGGACAGGGACGGGCGGGGGCCACGAGCAGTACTTC.

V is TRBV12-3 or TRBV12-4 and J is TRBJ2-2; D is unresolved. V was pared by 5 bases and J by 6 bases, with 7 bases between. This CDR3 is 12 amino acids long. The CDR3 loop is CASSLSPGELFF. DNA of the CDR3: TGTGCCAGCAGTCTATCTCCCGGGGAGCTGTTTTTT.

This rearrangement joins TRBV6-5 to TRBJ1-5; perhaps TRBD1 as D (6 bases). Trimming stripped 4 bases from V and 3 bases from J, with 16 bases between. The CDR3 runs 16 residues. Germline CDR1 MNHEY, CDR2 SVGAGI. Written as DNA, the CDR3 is TGTGCCAGCAGTTCGCGTCAGGGGAATGACAATCAGCCCCAGCATTTT. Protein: CASSSRQGNDNQPQHF.

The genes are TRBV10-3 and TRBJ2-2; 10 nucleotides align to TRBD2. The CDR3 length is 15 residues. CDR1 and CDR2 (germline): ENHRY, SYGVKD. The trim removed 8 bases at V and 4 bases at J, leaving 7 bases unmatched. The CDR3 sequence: CAILRLAGVTGELFF. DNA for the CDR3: TGTGCCATCCTCCGGCTAGCGGGAGTCACCGGGGAGCTGTTTTTT.

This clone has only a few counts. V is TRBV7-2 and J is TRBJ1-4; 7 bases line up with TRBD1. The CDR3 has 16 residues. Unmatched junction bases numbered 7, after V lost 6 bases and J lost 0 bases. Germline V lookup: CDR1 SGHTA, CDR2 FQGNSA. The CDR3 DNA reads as TGTGCCAGCAGGCCCACAGGGGCTACAACTAATGAAAAACTGTTTTTT. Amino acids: CASRPTGATTNEKLFF.

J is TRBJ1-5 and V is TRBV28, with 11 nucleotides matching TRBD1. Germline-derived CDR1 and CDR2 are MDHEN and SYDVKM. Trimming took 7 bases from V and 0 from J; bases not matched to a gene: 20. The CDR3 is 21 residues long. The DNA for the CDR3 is TGTGCCAGCACCTACCGGCCTGCCGGGACAGGGGGGAGAAATAGCAATCAGCCCCAGCATTTT. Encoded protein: CASTYRPAGTGGRNSNQPQHF.

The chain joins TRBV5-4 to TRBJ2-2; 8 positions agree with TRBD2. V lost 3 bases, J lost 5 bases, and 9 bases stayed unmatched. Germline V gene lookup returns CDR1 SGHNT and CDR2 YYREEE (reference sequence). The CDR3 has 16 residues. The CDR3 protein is CASSSTGGGRTGELFF. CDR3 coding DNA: TGTGCCAGCAGCTCCACGGGGGGGGGAAGAACCGGGGAGCTGTTTTTT.

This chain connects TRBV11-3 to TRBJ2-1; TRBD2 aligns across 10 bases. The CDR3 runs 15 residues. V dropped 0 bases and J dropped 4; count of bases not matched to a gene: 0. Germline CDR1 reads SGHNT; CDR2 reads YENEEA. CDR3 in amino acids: CASSLDSGRYNEQFF. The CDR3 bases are TGTGCCAGCAGCTTAGATAGCGGGAGGTACAATGAGCAGTTCTTC.